This passage covers 30 T cell receptor beta chains from one sample sequenced in a study of blood T cells in healthy people across ages. A second about 7 to 12 cycle PCR used barcoded and J-beta primers. One entry per CDR3 protein, called by TCRdb with MiXCR from the 5' RACE reads. Altogether approximately 810,000 distinct CDR3 sequences are present, approximately 35% being singletons, with the ten largest covering 10% to 15%. The sample was blood. These receptors came from a young man in good health.

Of note for this clonotype: The junction differs from germline at one of its ends, possibly a read error. The V call is TRBV12-3 or TRBV12-4, the J call TRBJ1-2, with 8 bases that match TRBD1. CDR3 length equals 14 residues. CDR3 DNA: TGTGCCAGCAGTCCTGGACAGGGAACGAGGGGCTGCACCTTC. This encodes CASSPGQGTRGCTF.

V and J are TRBV10-3 and TRBJ2-2, with TRBD1 identical over 10 bases. This CDR3 has 16 amino acids. In germline, CDR1 is ENHRY, CDR2 SYGVKD. V shed 3 bases, J shed 2 bases, and the junction held 3 bases outside the gene matches. CDR3 in amino acids: CAISDGTGANTGELFF. Here the CDR3 DNA reads TGTGCCATCAGTGATGGGACAGGGGCAAACACCGGGGAGCTGTTTTTT.

This clonotype was found a few times. This sequence joins TRBV4-2 and TRBJ1-5, with D possibly TRBD1 on 5 matching bases. Germline assignment: CDR1 LGHNA and CDR2 YNFKEQ. V lost 4 bases and J 1 base, leaving 17 bases between the germline ends. CDR3 length: 17 residues. Here the CDR3 DNA reads TGTGCCAGCAGCCTTAAAATTCAGGGAATAAGCAATCAGCCCCAGCATTTT. Translating it yields CASSLKIQGISNQPQHF.

This clonotype has a count of ten or more. The chain joins TRBV4-3 to TRBJ2-7, with D uncertain. Deletions cut 3 bases from V and 0 bases from J, with 18 bases between. The germline CDR1 and CDR2 sequences are LGHNA and YSLEER. The CDR3 spans 17 residues. The CDR3 region has the DNA TGCGCCAGCAGCCATGCGTCAAGGACGGTCAGCTCCTACGAGCAGTACTTC. It translates to CASSHASRTVSSYEQYF.

The rearrangement joins TRBV7-2 to TRBJ2-7; weak D call: TRBD1 (6 bases). Trimming left V 2 bases short and J 3 bases short, with 17 bases between. CDR1 and CDR2 from the germline V gene are SGHTA and FQGNSA. This CDR3 contains 16 residues. CDR3 DNA: TGTGCCAGCAGCTTAATGTTGACAGGCGGTAACTACGAGCAGTACTTC. This translates into CASSLMLTGGNYEQYF.

The chain joins TRBV30 to TRBJ1-1; maybe TRBD1 (5 bases). Trimming pared 5 bases from V and 6 bases from J, leaving 10 bases between. This CDR3 is 11 amino acids long. The V gene's germline CDR1 is GTSNPN and CDR2 SVGIG (reference sequence). The CDR3: CAWGWGAEAFF. For the CDR3, the DNA is TGTGCCTGGGGCTGGGGGGCTGAAGCTTTCTTT.

This clonotype was seen many times. CDR3 DNA: TGCGCCAGCAGACAGGACTCCAATGGGGTCAATGAGCAGTTCTTC. Translating it yields CASRQDSNGVNEQFF. V usage is TRBV4-1 and J usage is TRBJ2-1; D tentatively fits TRBD1 or TRBD2 (5 bases each). CDR1 is MGHRA, CDR2 YSYEKL, per germline. The V gene lost 6 bases and the J gene lost 6 bases, with 18 bases spanning the gap. This CDR3 region has 15 residues.

This chain links TRBV6-2 or TRBV6-3 with TRBJ1-1; possible D gene TRBD1, 5 bases. Deletions cut 0 bases from V and 2 bases from J, with 13 bases between. CDR1 and CDR2 (germline): MNHEY, SVGEGT. CDR3 length: 16 residues. CDR3 in DNA: TGTGCCAGCAGTTACTCGCGGGACCGGAGAAACACTGAAGCTTTCTTT. Translated: CASSYSRDRRNTEAFF.

This chain joins TRBV6-6 and TRBJ2-7; no reliable D call. This CDR3 is 11 amino acids long. Trimming stripped 6 bases from V and 9 bases from J, with 12 bases between. CDR1 is MNHNY, CDR2 SVGAGI, per germline (reference sequence). The CDR3: CASSLNVGQYF. The CDR3 bases are TGTGCCAGCAGCCTCAACGTGGGGCAGTACTTC.

This clonotype appeared a few times. V usage is TRBV4-1 and J usage is TRBJ2-3, with a possible D match to TRBD2 (6 bases). V was clipped by 0 bases and J by 2 bases, with 12 bases between them. Germline lookup yields CDR1 MGHRA and CDR2 YSYEKL. CDR3 length: 16 residues. The CDR3 DNA reads TGCGCCAGCAGCCAAGACAGGGAGGCAGACACAGATACGCAGTATTTT. Translation: CASSQDREADTDTQYF.

Ten or more counts support this clonotype. The chain carries TRBV12-3 or TRBV12-4 and TRBJ1-2, with no clear D. V lost 0 bases to trimming and J lost 2 bases, with 7 bases between them. This CDR3 has 14 amino acids. The CDR3 nucleotides read TGTGCCAGCAGTTTAGCTGGCGGGAACTATGGCTACACCTTC. Protein product: CASSLAGGNYGYTF.

This clonotype was found a few times. J is TRBJ2-1 and V is TRBV4-1; perhaps TRBD1 as D (5 bases). CDR1 is MGHRA and CDR2 is YSYEKL in the germline V gene. This CDR3 spans 14 amino acids. Between the trimmed V and J ends, which lost 3 bases and 4 bases, there was a span of 10 bases. This chain's CDR3 is CASSHARDYNEQFF. The DNA for the CDR3 is TGCGCCAGCAGCCACGCCAGGGATTACAATGAGCAGTTCTTC.

This sequence joins TRBV29-1 and TRBJ2-3, with no clear D. Germline loops: CDR1 SQVTM, CDR2 ANQGSEA. The CDR3 is 16 residues long. Between the trimmed V and J ends, which lost 0 bases and 4 bases, there was a span of 17 bases. The CDR3: CSVEDWALTNPDTQYF. The CDR3 region has the DNA TGCAGCGTTGAAGATTGGGCACTCACCAACCCAGATACGCAGTATTTT.

A word on this clonotype: A much more abundant neighbour one base away suggests this may be a read error. The chain employs TRBV29-1 and TRBJ2-5; 8 nucleotides line up with TRBD2. CDR1 is SQVTM, CDR2 ANQGSEA, per germline. CDR3 size: 12 residues. CDR3 sequence: CSSGVLGNEQYF. CDR3 nucleotide sequence: TGCAGTAGCGGGGTACTCGGGAATGAGCAGTACTTC.

V gene TRBV10-3 combines with J gene TRBJ2-1; 14 bases fit TRBD2. Germline values: CDR1 ENHRY, CDR2 SYGVKD. With V trimmed by 3 bases and J by 1 base, 5 bases remained unmatched. This CDR3 spans 18 amino acids. CDR3 protein: CAISDGLAGGYSYNEQFF. The CDR3 region has the DNA TGTGCCATCAGTGACGGACTAGCGGGGGGCTATTCCTACAATGAGCAGTTCTTC.

The chain combines TRBV9 with TRBJ1-2; unclear D gene. Germline CDR1 and CDR2: SGDLS and YYNGEE. The length of the CDR3 is 14 residues. V was clipped by 4 bases and J by 6 bases, with 16 bases between them. The CDR3 nucleotides read TGTGCCAGCAGCCCCTCGCGGGGAATTGATGGCTACACCTTC. It codes for CASSPSRGIDGYTF.

This clonotype has ten or more counts. The chain links TRBV29-1 to TRBJ2-3, with D perhaps being TRBD1 or TRBD2 (5 bases each). Germline CDR1 and CDR2: SQVTM and ANQGSEA. Deletions cut 8 bases from V and 0 bases from J, with 24 bases between. The CDR3 covers 17 residues. CDR3 region: CSFRDLPRRSSTDTQYF. CDR3 coding DNA: TGCAGCTTCAGGGACCTCCCGAGGCGATCTAGCACAGATACGCAGTATTTT.

This clonotype was counted ten times or more. This rearrangement joins TRBV9 to TRBJ2-5, with D hard to call. The CDR3 is made up of 14 amino acids. The germline V gene has CDR1 SGDLS and CDR2 YYNGEE. Trimming took off 5 bases at V and 2 bases at J, with 13 bases between the two ends. DNA of the CDR3: TGTGCCAGCAGTCGACACCACACTCAAGAGACCCAGTACTTC. This gives the protein CASSRHHTQETQYF.

Only a few counts were recorded for this clonotype. The V and J genes are TRBV27 and TRBJ2-1; no clear D gene. This CDR3 is 12 amino acids long. Per the germline V gene, CDR1 is MNHEY and CDR2 is SMNVEV (reference sequence). V lost 2 bases to trimming and J lost 8 bases, with 7 bases between them. The chain's CDR3 is CASSLRADEQFF. CDR3 DNA: TGTGCCAGCAGTTTAAGGGCGGATGAGCAGTTCTTC.

This clonotype was observed at least ten times. The V and J genes are TRBV29-1 and TRBJ1-2; D unclear. CDR1 SQVTM and CDR2 ANQGSEA come from the germline V gene. Trimming took 7 bases from V and 5 from J, leaving 14 bases between them. The CDR3 has 12 residues. The CDR3 DNA follows: TGCAGCGCTACTCTAGGGTCTTATGGCTACACCTTC. It codes for CSATLGSYGYTF.

This clonotype was observed a handful of times. V gene TRBV9 combines with J gene TRBJ1-6, with unresolved D. The V and J ends lost 0 bases and 7 bases respectively, with 20 bases between them. There are 18 residues in the CDR3. Germline V lookup: CDR1 SGDLS, CDR2 YYNGEE. CDR3 protein: CASSVGNVDPRPNSPLHF. The CDR3 bases are TGTGCCAGCAGCGTAGGTAACGTGGACCCCCGGCCGAATTCACCCCTCCACTTT.

In regard to this clonotype: One base away lies a much larger clone, so this may be a sequencing read error. V and J are TRBV5-4 and TRBJ2-5, with unresolved D. The CDR3 contains 14 residues. Trimming cost V 4 bases and J 2 bases, with 12 bases left between them. In germline, CDR1 is SGHNT, CDR2 YYREEE (reference sequence). CDR3 DNA: TGTGCCAGCAGCCCGGAGTGCATACAAGAGACCCAGTACTTC. Its translation: CASSPECIQETQYF.

The gene calls are TRBV4-3 and TRBJ2-3; D is perhaps TRBD2 (6 bases). Germline CDR1 is LGHNA and CDR2 is YSLEER. CDR3 length: 16 residues. The V gene lost 0 bases and the J gene lost 1 base, with 11 bases spanning the gap. The CDR3, as DNA: TGCGCCAGCAGCCAAGACAGTCGCGGGGGCACAGATACGCAGTATTTT. It codes for CASSQDSRGGTDTQYF.

This clonotype has just a few counts. The CDR3 DNA sequence: TGCGCCAGCAGCTCGACAGTGATCTATGGCTACACCTTC. Its translation: CASSSTVIYGYTF. The chain carries TRBV5-1 and TRBJ1-2; tentative D call: TRBD1 (5 bases). The V and J ends lost 3 bases and 4 bases respectively, with 10 bases between them. This CDR3 comprises 13 residues. Germline V gives CDR1 SGHRS, CDR2 YFSETQ. Supplemented by reference TRBV5-1 and TRBJ1-2, the full variable domain reads KAGVTQTPRYLIKTRGQQVTLSCSPISGHRSVSWYQQTPGQGLQFLFEYFSETQRNKGNFPGRFSGRQFSNSRSEMNVSTLELGDSALYLCASSSTVIYGYTFGSGTRLTVV.

There are many counts of this clonotype. V usage is TRBV11-1 and J usage is TRBJ2-1; D is possibly TRBD1 (6 bases). The CDR3 is 16 amino acids. The V end was cut by 6 bases, the J end by 0 bases, with 15 bases between. Germline values: CDR1 SGHAT, CDR2 FQDESV (reference sequence). The CDR3, as DNA: TGTGCCAGCAGTCCTACAGGGCTACTCTCCTACAATGAGCAGTTCTTC. The encoded protein is CASSPTGLLSYNEQFF.

This clonotype was observed a few times. This chain joins TRBV7-2 and TRBJ2-1; 11 nucleotides agree with TRBD2. J was trimmed by 10 bases and V by 1 base; bases with no gene match: 6. The germline CDR1 and CDR2 sequences are SGHTA and FQGNSA. The CDR3 covers 15 residues. The CDR3 region is CASSLVSSGGREQFF. Here the CDR3 DNA reads TGTGCCAGCAGCTTAGTATCTAGCGGGGGGAGGGAGCAGTTCTTC.

The chain joins TRBV7-2 to TRBJ2-4, with D perhaps matching TRBD1 or TRBD2 (6 bases each). The germline V gene encodes CDR1 SGHTA and CDR2 FQGNSA. The CDR3 extends over 13 amino acids. V was pared by 5 bases and J by 6 bases, with 11 bases between. The CDR3 nucleotides read TGTGCCAGCAGCCAAGGGGGGACAAACATTCAGTACTTC. Its protein is CASSQGGTNIQYF.

This chain links TRBV12-5 with TRBJ2-5; TRBD1 agrees at 7 bases. The V gene end was trimmed by 5 bases and the J gene end by 7 bases; junction bases not matched to a gene: 10. This CDR3 has 14 amino acids. Germline V lookup: CDR1 LGHNT, CDR2 FRNRAP. CDR3 coding DNA: TGTGCTAGTGGTGCAGGGACAGCCCAGGGGACCCAGTACTTC. It yields the protein CASGAGTAQGTQYF.

This clonotype was counted only a few times. The rearrangement joins TRBV2 to TRBJ1-4; 9 nucleotides agree with TRBD1. CDR3 length equals 14 residues. V shed 7 bases and J 8 bases; nucleotides not matched to a gene: 8. Looked up from germline, CDR1 is SNHLY and CDR2 is FYNNEI. CDR3 sequence: CASIAQGAGEKLFF. In DNA form, the CDR3 reads TGTGCCAGCATCGCACAGGGGGCAGGGGAAAAACTGTTTTTT.

Remarks on this clonotype: This may stem from a read error, because a much larger clone lies one nucleotide away. This rearrangement joins TRBV29-1 to TRBJ2-5, with D unclear. The DNA end is a closer match to TRBJ2-7, so the J assignment may be wrong. Germline CDR1 reads SQVTM; CDR2 reads ANQGSEA. CDR3 size: 13 residues. The CDR3 bases are TGCAGCGGTGTAGACGGATTGACCTACGAGCAGTACTTC. It is translated as CSGVDGLTYEQYF.